A selection of T cell receptor beta chains follows, all from one sample in a study of CD8+ T cells in alopecia areata. The method was immunoSEQ multiplex PCR; TCRdb's version includes in-frame clones alone and lacks a portion of them. The repertoire holds about 180,000 clones, with 58% as singletons. Sequenced material: CD4+ T cells sorted from blood, taken at approximately week 60, from a patient treated with tofacitinib. The receptors were sampled from a human donor with alopecia areata. Both conserved end residues are trimmed from each CDR3.

13,TRBV2,TRBJ2-1,ASSELQGSYNEQF
11,TRBV27,TRBJ1-2,ASSLNGNYGYT
13,TRBV9,TRBJ2-5,ASSPETKPGQTQY
13,TRBV27,TRBJ2-7,ASSLGRGTGYEQY
16,TRBV5-6,TRBJ2-4,ASSLTWSSPLAKNIQY
14,TRBV19,TRBJ2-7,ASSISLAGGAYEQY
14,TRBV30,TRBJ2-4,AWTLQGGLAKNIQY
12,TRBV28,TRBJ2-1,ASGSGLASNEQF
11,TRBV29-1,TRBJ1-5,SVSVGNNQPQH
14,TRBV9,TRBJ2-7,ASSADRQAGGYEQY
19,TRBV4-1,TRBJ1-5,ASSQDPRPKTGGESNQPQH
11,TRBV30,TRBJ1-5,AWRGMRGQPQH
17,TRBV5-1,TRBJ2-6,ASSLDRGRAASGANVLT
11,TRBV27,TRBJ2-5,ASSLWRGETQY
11,TRBV30,TRBJ1-2,AWSVQANYGYT
14,TRBV4-1,TRBJ2-5,ASSQAVSSGQETQY
11,TRBV11-2,TRBJ1-5,ASSSNSNQPQH
12,TRBV2,TRBJ1-4,ASSWTGDYEKLF
17,TRBV27,TRBJ1-6,ASSLAGTRGIPGNSPLH
14,TRBV4-1,TRBJ2-5,ASSQTGTGVQETQY
12,TRBV10-3,TRBJ1-2,AISESDRAYGYT
13,TRBV4-1,TRBJ1-2,ASSQELRSDYGYT
9,TRBV6-5,TRBJ1-2,ASSSGYGYT
10,TRBV2,TRBJ2-6,ASSGPERVLT
12,TRBV28,TRBJ1-1,ASSLGGQVNEAF
12,TRBV11-2,TRBJ1-4,ASSPRQGNEKLF
14,TRBV7-9,TRBJ2-7,ASSSDIRWGSYEQY
12,TRBV9,TRBJ2-1,ASSTGPWYNEQF
15,TRBV4-2,TRBJ1-6,ASSKESPGAGDSPLH
13,TRBV15,TRBJ2-1,ATSRQRTGLNEQF
14,TRBV6-6,TRBJ2-4,ASSSTDRVGRNIQY
11,TRBV7-9,TRBJ2-1,ASSSNLQNEQF
8,TRBV20-1,TRBJ1-1,SALFREAF
12,TRBV5-6,TRBJ2-6,ASRQGSGANVLT
10,TRBV5-1,TRBJ2-5,ASRRDSETQY
10,TRBV7-8,TRBJ2-7,ASSSSSSEQY
8,TRBV2,TRBJ1-1,ATQTGEAF
12,TRBV6-1,TRBJ2-1,ASTEDRYYNEQF
12,TRBV5-1,TRBJ2-1,ASSFRTADNEQF
12,TRBV6-5,TRBJ1-2,ASTAAARNYGYT
12,TRBV19,TRBJ2-7,ASSPRIWDTEQY
10,TRBV18,TRBJ2-5,ASSPNQETQY
11,TRBV7-3,TRBJ1-2,ASSPGSHYGYT
13,TRBV27,TRBJ1-5,ASSLGQTDNQPQH
11,TRBV5-1,TRBJ2-7,ASSRTRTYEQY
13,TRBV15,TRBJ2-7,ATSRAGTGASEQY
12,TRBV29-1,TRBJ2-7,SVLLAGQTYEQY
13,TRBV2,TRBJ2-2,ASSLLGAVTGELF
14,TRBV5-1,TRBJ2-5,ASSLGAGNKQETQY
12,TRBV9,TRBJ2-3,ASSVNRYTDTQY
12,TRBV5-1,TRBJ2-3,ASSPRDHTDTQY
10,TRBV29-1,TRBJ1-2,SVAAGDYGYT
8,TRBV19,TRBJ2-7,ASSIREQY